This T cell receptor beta chain was found in a study of cytomegalovirus exposure and HLA in healthy donors. Use of 60 Vbeta and 13 Jbeta primers characterized the PCR. Assay used: immunoSEQ multiplex PCR; TCRdb lists only in-frame clones, some missing. Here the sample spans about 240,000 clones, about four fifths being singletons. The V gene lost 5 bases and the J gene lost 1 base, with 14 bases spanning the gap. CDR1 and CDR2 from the germline V gene are LNHDA and SQIVND (reference sequence). The CDR3 runs to 15 residues. Study-wide points: Later work showed greater clonal expansion in HLA-associated TCR beta chains than in equally common others. Reports indicate that TCR beta sequences accurately predicted the HLA-A and HLA-B alleles of most subjects.

Concerning this clone: Its target is not known.

V is TRBV19 and J is TRBJ1-1; a weak D match, TRBD1 (6 bases). The sample consisted of PBMCs. This receptor was identified in a woman between 35 and 50 years old in good health and CMV-seropositive. CDR3 DNA sequence: TGTGCCAGTAGTTCTCGGGGGGCCTCGAACACTGAAGCTTTCTTT. Translated: CASSSRGASNTEAFF.